The rows below give T cell receptor beta chains drawn from one sample of a study of OX40 agonist ivuxolimab in advanced cancers. Libraries were prepared by immunoSEQ multiplex PCR; TCRdb keeps only in-frame clonotypes and omits some of them. Among approximately 94,000 clones listed, around nine tenths were seen once. The source was CD4+ or CD8+ T cells sorted from blood, collected in a trial of the OX40 agonist ivuxolimab. All receptors derive from an adult with an advanced solid tumor such as melanoma, head and neck, liver or kidney cancer. Each CDR3 is given with its conserved first and last residue. A D gene is named only where the DNA matches it firmly. Size is omitted from some rows. Given values are once, few, many or a class for expanded clones.

>TRBD1|NA|TRBV6-4|TRBJ1-2
TGTGCCAGCAGTCCGGGACAGAGGTCGCCCGGCTACACCTTC
CASSPGQRSPGYTF
>TRBD2|few|TRBV19|TRBJ2-1
TGTGCCAGTAGCCGGACTAGCGGGGGGTACAATGAGCAGTTCTTC
CASSRTSGGYNEQFF
>TRBD2|once|TRBV30|TRBJ2-3
TGTGCCTGGAGTGTTCAAGCGGGGGGGCACACAGATACGCAGTATTTT
CAWSVQAGGHTDTQYF
>TRBD1|NA|TRBV6-4|TRBJ2-3
TGTGCCAGCAGCCAAGACAGGGGCCTCACAGATACGCAGTATTTT
CASSQDRGLTDTQYF
>TRBD2|NA|TRBV18|TRBJ2-5
TGTGCCAGCTCACCACCGTCTAGCGGGAGATTCTGGGAGACCCAGTACTTC
CASSPPSSGRFWETQYF
>TRBD2|NA|TRBV29-1|TRBJ2-3
TGCAGCGTCGGACTAGTTTTGACAGATACGCAGTATTTT
CSVGLVLTDTQYF
>NA|NA|TRBV28|TRBJ2-5
TGTGCCAGCAGTTTCGGACCGAAAGCCGAGACCCAGTACTTC
CASSFGPKAETQYF
>NA|NA|TRBV9|TRBJ1-5
TGTGCCAGCAGCGTAGACCCAGTCCAGCCCCAGCATTTT
CASSVDPVQPQHF
>TRBD1|once|TRBV30|TRBJ1-2
TGTGCCTGGAGCAATATCCGGGACAGGGGCTACACCTTC
CAWSNIRDRGYTF
>NA|NA|TRBV6-6|TRBJ1-5
TGTGCCAGCAGTTATTACAGAACCGGGCGTGATCAGCCCCAGCATTTT
CASSYYRTGRDQPQHF
>TRBD2|NA|TRBV11-3|TRBJ2-5
TGTGCCAGCAGCCCGGGGACTAGCGGGGCCGAAGAGACCCAGTACTTC
CASSPGTSGAEETQYF
>TRBD1|NA|TRBV29-1|TRBJ1-2
TGCAGCACAGCGACAGGGGGCGACGCTGGCTACACCTTC
CSTATGGDAGYTF
>NA|NA|TRBV5-4|TRBJ2-7
TGTGCCAGCAGCTCCAAGACGGGGTCCCCTTACGAGCAGTACTTC
CASSSKTGSPYEQYF
>TRBD2|NA|TRBV5-6|TRBJ2-2
TGTGCCAGCAGCTTCGGACTAGCGGACCCGAGCACCGGGGAGCTGTTTTTT
CASSFGLADPSTGELFF
>TRBD1|NA|TRBV15|TRBJ1-5
TGTGCCACCAGCAGAGTCCAGGGGGCGAGCAATCAGCCCCAGCATTTT
CATSRVQGASNQPQHF
>NA|NA|TRBV28|TRBJ1-5
TGTGCCAGCAGTCTACGGACAGTAGGTCGCCCCAATCAGCCCCAGCATTTT
CASSLRTVGRPNQPQHF
>NA|NA|TRBV9|TRBJ2-2
TGTGCCAGCAGCCTAGATCTCGGGGTAGCCACCGGGGAGCTGTTTTTT
CASSLDLGVATGELFF
>NA|NA|TRBV5-1|TRBJ2-2
TGCGCCAGCAGCCCGGAAGTTCACTCCGGGGAGCTGTTTTTT
CASSPEVHSGELFF
>NA|NA|TRBV28|TRBJ2-1
TGTGCCATCGACGGGGCTAGCCGATACAATGAGCAGTTCTTC
CAIDGASRYNEQFF
>TRBD1|NA|TRBV7-8|TRBJ2-7
TGTGCCAGCAGCACACAGGGGTACGAGCAGTACTTC
CASSTQGYEQYF
>NA|few|TRBV7-9|TRBJ1-6
TGTGCCAGCAGCCCGGGGCAGAACAATTCACCCCTCCACTTT
CASSPGQNNSPLHF
>NA|once|TRBV19|TRBJ1-5
TGTGCCAGTAGTATACAGGGTAGGCAGCCCCAGCATTTT
CASSIQGRQPQHF
>NA|NA|TRBV4-1|TRBJ2-2
TGCGCCAGCAGCCAAGATAAGGGGGAACTAGCGAGGAACACCGGGGAGCTGTTTTTT
CASSQDKGELARNTGELFF
>NA|NA|TRBV7-9|TRBJ1-1
TGTGCCAGCAGCTCTGTAGGACAACAGGCTTTCTTT
CASSSVGQQAFF
>NA|NA|TRBV6-1|TRBJ1-3
TGTGCCAGCAGTCCGGGAACGGGTGGAAACACCATATATTTT
CASSPGTGGNTIYF
>TRBD1|NA|TRBV6-5|TRBJ2-1
TGTGCCAGCAGTTACACTGGGACAGGGTGGAGCAATGAGCAGTTCTTC
CASSYTGTGWSNEQFF
>TRBD1|NA|TRBV18|TRBJ1-2
TGTGCCAGCTCACCGAGTGGACAGGGTCCCGGCTACACCTTC
CASSPSGQGPGYTF
>TRBD1|NA|TRBV5-1|TRBJ2-2
TGCGCCAGCAGCTATTCACAGGGGGCGCAAGGTGTAAATGTCGCGAACACCGGGGAGCTGTTTTTT
CASSYSQGAQGVNVANTGELFF
>NA|NA|TRBV7-8|TRBJ2-5
TGTGCCAGCAGCTTAGCGAGCGAAGAGACCCAGTACTTC
CASSLASEETQYF
>NA|NA|TRBV19|TRBJ1-6
TGTGCCAGTAGTATAGATAAGGATTCACCCCTCCACTTT
CASSIDKDSPLHF
>TRBD2|NA|TRBV7-9|TRBJ2-5
TGTGCCAGCAGCCCCCCGGGACTAGCTGTGTCGGAGACCCAGTACTTC
CASSPPGLAVSETQYF
>TRBD2|NA|TRBV4-1|TRBJ2-3
TGCGCCAGCAGCCAAGAAGCGGGAGGCACAGATACGCAGTATTTT
CASSQEAGGTDTQYF
>NA|NA|TRBV6-5|TRBJ2-7
TGTGCCAGCAGTACTCCCCGGCAGTACTTC
CASSTPRQYF
>NA|NA|TRBV23-1|TRBJ2-5
TGCGCCAGCAGCCCCACCCCAGGGACCCTGGGGGAGACCCAGTACTTC
CASSPTPGTLGETQYF
>TRBD2|NA|TRBV5-1|TRBJ2-1
TGCGCCAGCAGTGACAGCGGGGGCCCTACCTACAATGAGCAGTTCTTC
CASSDSGGPTYNEQFF
>NA|NA|TRBV5-1|TRBJ1-1
TGCGCCAGCAGTAACATCCCAGGGGCCATAAACACTGAAGCTTTCTTT
CASSNIPGAINTEAFF
>NA|NA|TRBV7-9|TRBJ2-7
TGTGCCAGCAGCTTAGAAAGGACAGAAGATGAGCAGTACTTC
CASSLERTEDEQYF
>NA|NA|TRBV7-9|TRBJ2-2
TGTGCCAGCAGCTCGGACAGTCCTACCGGGGAGCTGTTTTTT
CASSSDSPTGELFF
>TRBD1|NA|TRBV19|TRBJ1-5
TGTGCCAGTAGTAACCAGGGGGCAAGGAATGGCAATCAGCCCCAGCATTTT
CASSNQGARNGNQPQHF
>NA|once|TRBV5-1|TRBJ2-2
TGCGCCAGCAGCTTGGAGGGCTTGGTCGAAGGGGTGTTTTTT
CASSLEGLVEGVFF
>TRBD2|once|TRBV5-4|TRBJ2-7
TGTGCCAGCAGCCCCCCGGGACTAGCGTTACACGAGCAGTACTTC
CASSPPGLALHEQYF
>NA|NA|TRBV28|TRBJ2-4
TGTGCCAGCAGTTTAAACCTAGCACAAGGGCCAGGCATTCAGTACTTC
CASSLNLAQGPGIQYF
>NA|NA|TRBV19|TRBJ1-4
TGTGCCAGTAGTAATATCGGTGAAAAACTGTTTTTT
CASSNIGEKLFF
>TRBD1|NA|TRBV28|TRBJ2-7
TGTGCCAGCACCTTAGGGGGGACAGGGCAATACGAGCAGTACTTC
CASTLGGTGQYEQYF
>NA|once|TRBV4-2|TRBJ2-5
TGTGCCAGCAGCCAAGGGACAGTCCAAGAGACCCAGTACTTC
CASSQGTVQETQYF
>NA|NA|TRBV30|TRBJ2-2
TGTGCCTGGATGTGGCGTGGGGTAAACACCGGGGAGCTGTTTTTT
CAWMWRGVNTGELFF
>NA|NA|TRBV18|TRBJ1-5
TGTGCCAGCTCAAATCGAGCGGGGAACCAGCCCCAGCATTTT
CASSNRAGNQPQHF
>TRBD1|NA|TRBV5-4|TRBJ2-5
TGTGCCAGCAGCCATACCGGGACAGGGGAAGAGACCCAGTACTTC
CASSHTGTGEETQYF
>NA|NA|TRBV18|TRBJ1-6
TGTGCCAGCTCACCAGTCGTTGTGGCAGGAAGCACGGACGATTCACCCCTCCACTTT
CASSPVVVAGSTDDSPLHF
>TRBD1|NA|TRBV9|TRBJ2-1
TGTGCCAGCAGCGTAGAACAGGGGGCGAATGAGCAGTTCTTC
CASSVEQGANEQFF
>TRBD1|NA|TRBV5-1|TRBJ1-6
TGCGCCAGCAGCTTAACCACAGGGGAGGGTAATTCACCCCTCCACTTT
CASSLTTGEGNSPLHF
>NA|NA|TRBV13|TRBJ2-7
TGTGCCAGCAGCTTGGCAGATACCTACGAGCAGTACTTC
CASSLADTYEQYF